The next 21 T cell receptor beta chains were all read from a single sample in a study of cytomegalovirus exposure and HLA in healthy donors. The PCR had 60 Vbeta and 13 Jbeta primers. Sequencing used immunoSEQ multiplex PCR; TCRdb keeps in-frame clones, though not all of them. This sample has approximately 130,000 clones; under 10% occur once, and the top ten carry 5.5% to 8%. Sequenced material: PBMCs. The receptors come from a woman between 40 and 55 years old in good health and CMV-seropositive.

The chain is built from TRBV19 and TRBJ1-6, with 8 bases matching TRBD1. J was trimmed by 9 bases and V by 3 bases; bases with no gene match: 4. Germline V gene sequence: CDR1 LNHDA, CDR2 SQIVND (reference sequence). The CDR3 covers 14 residues. The CDR3 DNA is TGTGCCAGTAGTATTACGCAGGGGGCTTCACCCCTCCACTTT. Translated, it gives CASSITQGASPLHF.

In its sample, this clone was seen a few times. The V gene is TRBV7-9, the J gene TRBJ2-5, with D maybe TRBD2 (6 bases). The CDR3 totals 19 residues. The germline V gene encodes CDR1 SEHNR and CDR2 FQNEAQ (reference sequence). Trimming shortened V by 5 bases and J by 5 bases, and 30 bases separated the two germline ends. This chain's CDR3 is CASSSLVTPGSHGGETQYF. The CDR3 DNA reads TGTGCCAGCAGCAGCTTAGTTACTCCGGGCTCCCACGGAGGGGAGACCCAGTACTTC. The entire variable domain, with the rest obtained from reference TRBV7-9 and TRBJ2-5, is as follows: DTGVSQNPRHKITKRGQNVTFRCDPISEHNRLYWYRQTLGQGPEFLTYFQNEAQLEKSRLLSDRFSAERPKGSFSTLEIQRTEQGDSAMYLCASSSLVTPGSHGGETQYFGPGTRLLVL.

This chain links TRBV5-4 with TRBJ2-7; 7 positions agree with TRBD2. The germline V gene has CDR1 SGHNT and CDR2 YYREEE (reference sequence). The V segment lost 0 bases and the J segment 0 bases; nucleotides outside the gene matches: 9. This CDR3 is 17 amino acids long. CDR3 amino acids: CASSLASGRAYSYEQYF. Written as DNA, the CDR3 is TGTGCCAGCAGCTTGGCTAGCGGCAGGGCCTACTCCTACGAGCAGTACTTC.

This sequence joins TRBV2 and TRBJ1-6; tentative D call: TRBD1 (6 bases). V was trimmed by 5 bases and J by 9 bases, leaving 20 bases between them. This CDR3 is 16 amino acids long. The germline V gene encodes CDR1 SNHLY and CDR2 FYNNEI. This CDR3 is CASSPDRPQWASPLHF. The DNA for the CDR3 is TGTGCCAGCAGTCCGGACAGACCCCAATGGGCTTCACCCCTCCACTTT.

The chain uses TRBV2 and TRBJ1-2; no clear D gene. CDR1 and CDR2 from the germline V gene are SNHLY and FYNNEI. V shed 0 bases and J shed 4 bases, with 12 bases lying between them. The CDR3 is made up of 15 amino acids. The CDR3 spells CASSEALQQTYGYTF. CDR3 sequence (DNA): TGTGCCAGCAGTGAAGCGCTTCAACAGACCTATGGCTACACCTTC.

This clone has just a few counts. The chain has TRBV7-9 and TRBJ2-5; D remains ambiguous. The J call may be wrong; the DNA end is better matched by TRBJ2-7. The CDR3 is 11 residues long. The germline CDR1 and CDR2 sequences are SEHNR and FQNEAQ (reference sequence). CDR3 DNA sequence: TGTGCCAGCAGCCGAGCCTACGAGCAGTACTTC. Amino acids: CASSRAYEQYF.

This clone was recorded a few times. This chain links TRBV2 with TRBJ1-5; D is unclear. Trimming stripped 6 bases from V and 0 bases from J, with 6 bases between. Germline CDR1 SNHLY, CDR2 FYNNEI. The CDR3 runs to 13 residues. DNA of the CDR3: TGTGCCAGCAGCCCTAATAGCAATCAGCCCCAGCATTTT. Its translation is CASSPNSNQPQHF.

The V and J genes are TRBV19 and TRBJ1-6; D is undetermined. Trimming pared 4 bases from V and 1 base from J, leaving 8 bases between. Germline-derived CDR1 and CDR2 are LNHDA and SQIVND (reference sequence). The CDR3 covers 15 residues. CDR3 protein: CASSSGGSYNSPLHF. CDR3 nucleotide sequence: TGTGCCAGTAGTAGTGGAGGTTCCTATAATTCACCCCTCCACTTT.

The gene calls are TRBV18 and TRBJ2-2; 7 bases match TRBD2. Germline values: CDR1 KGHSH, CDR2 LQKENI. Losses at the gene ends were 2 bases for V and 0 bases for J; bases not matched to a gene: 9. CDR3 size: 18 residues. The CDR3 region has the DNA TGTGCCAGCTCACCAAGCGGAATAGCGGGTGCGAACACCGGGGAGCTGTTTTTT. This gives the protein CASSPSGIAGANTGELFF. Full variable domain (missing parts from reference TRBV18 and TRBJ2-2): NAGVMQNPRHLVRRRGQEARLRCSPMKGHSHVYWYRQLPEEGLKFMVYLQKENIIDESGMPKERFSAEFPKEGPSILRIQQVVRGDSAAYFCASSPSGIAGANTGELFFGEGSRLTVL.

The rearrangement links TRBV10-3 to TRBJ1-2, with a weak D call TRBD1 (5 bases). The CDR3 covers 14 residues. Trimming took 4 bases from V and 7 from J, leaving 16 bases between them. Germline CDR1 and CDR2: ENHRY and SYGVKD. For the CDR3, the DNA is TGTGCCATCAGTGCCCGGGGGGGTGATGGTGGCTACACCTTC. Translation gives CAISARGGDGGYTF.

V gene TRBV18 combines with J gene TRBJ1-4, with a possible D match to TRBD1 (6 bases). Germline V gene sequence: CDR1 KGHSH, CDR2 LQKENI. Trimming shortened V by 4 bases and J by 3 bases, and 9 bases separated the two germline ends. CDR3 size: 14 residues. This CDR3 is CASSLGGPNEKLFF. The CDR3 bases are TGTGCCAGCTCACTCGGGGGGCCTAATGAAAAACTGTTTTTT. The entire variable domain, with the rest obtained from reference TRBV18 and TRBJ1-4, is as follows: NAGVMQNPRHLVRRRGQEARLRCSPMKGHSHVYWYRQLPEEGLKFMVYLQKENIIDESGMPKERFSAEFPKEGPSILRIQQVVRGDSAAYFCASSLGGPNEKLFFGSGTQLSVL.

Only a few counts were recorded for this clone. The rearrangement joins TRBV5-1 to TRBJ2-5; TRBD1 might be the D (7 bases). With 0 bases removed from V and 3 bases from J, the gap between germline ends came to 9 bases. Germline lookup yields CDR1 SGHRS and CDR2 YFSETQ. The CDR3 is made up of 14 amino acids. CDR3 in DNA: TGCGCCAGCAGCTTGGCCAGGGGGGAAGAGACCCAGTACTTC. It yields the protein CASSLARGEETQYF. Filled out from reference TRBV5-1 and TRBJ2-5, the complete variable domain reads KAGVTQTPRYLIKTRGQQVTLSCSPISGHRSVSWYQQTPGQGLQFLFEYFSETQRNKGNFPGRFSGRQFSNSRSEMNVSTLELGDSALYLCASSLARGEETQYFGPGTRLLVL.

This clone occurred a few times. The chain recombines TRBV27 with TRBJ2-7, with D perhaps matching TRBD2 (5 bases). V lost 6 bases, J lost 2 bases, and 17 bases lay in between. The CDR3 has 15 amino acids. Germline V gives CDR1 MNHEY, CDR2 SMNVEV (reference sequence). The CDR3 here is CASSLTSSLTYEQYF. The CDR3 region has the DNA TGTGCCAGCAGCCTAACTAGTTCCCTTACCTACGAGCAGTACTTC.

This clone came up a few times. The chain is built from TRBV7-8 and TRBJ1-2; 9 nucleotides line up with TRBD1. This CDR3 contains 16 residues. CDR1 and CDR2 (germline): SGHVS, FQNEAQ. With 1 base clipped from V and 5 bases from J, the junction kept 8 bases outside the gene matches. The CDR3 DNA reads TGTGCCAGCAGCTTAGAGGGACAGGGTGCCCCGTATGGCTACACCTTC. This encodes CASSLEGQGAPYGYTF. Filled out from reference TRBV7-8 and TRBJ1-2, the complete variable domain reads GAGVSQSPRYKVAKRGQDVALRCDPISGHVSLFWYQQALGQGPEFLTYFQNEAQLDKSGLPSDRFFAERPEGSVSTLKIQRTQQEDSAVYLCASSLEGQGAPYGYTFGSGTRLTVV.

This chain's CDR3 is CASRKGLLNSPLHF. The DNA for the CDR3 is TGTGCCAGCAGGAAGGGACTGCTGAATTCACCCCTCCACTTT. The rearrangement links TRBV6-5 to TRBJ1-6; possible D gene TRBD1, 5 bases. Germline lookup yields CDR1 MNHEY and CDR2 SVGAGI. V was cut by 6 bases and J by 7 bases, with 13 bases left in between. The CDR3 runs 14 residues.

This rearrangement joins TRBV4-2 to TRBJ2-2, with 9 bases that match TRBD1. V was pared by 4 bases and J by 6 bases, with 6 bases of the junction left unmatched. This CDR3 contains 15 residues. In germline, CDR1 is LGHNA, CDR2 YNFKEQ. This chain's CDR3 is CASSPRTGEAGELFF. The CDR3 DNA sequence: TGTGCCAGCAGCCCTAGGACAGGGGAGGCCGGGGAGCTGTTTTTT.

This clone has just a few counts. J is TRBJ1-2 and V is TRBV29-1; 10 positions match TRBD1. Germline lookup yields CDR1 SQVTM and CDR2 ANQGSEA. V was pared by 3 bases and J by 8 bases, with 3 bases of the junction left unmatched. The CDR3 consists of 12 residues. For the CDR3, the DNA is TGCAGCGTTGACGGGACAGGGGACGGCTACACCTTC. Its protein product is CSVDGTGDGYTF.

The genes are TRBV2 and TRBJ2-7, with D perhaps matching TRBD2 (6 bases). V was pared by 1 base and J by 3 bases, with 10 bases between. The CDR3 is 14 amino acids. Looked up from germline, CDR1 is SNHLY and CDR2 is FYNNEI. The CDR3 reads CASSEGWRDYEQYF. The CDR3 bases are TGTGCCAGCAGTGAAGGTTGGAGGGACTACGAGCAGTACTTC.

This clone turned up a few times. The chain combines TRBV6-6 with TRBJ2-3; tentatively, D is TRBD1 (6 bases). With 2 bases removed from V and 1 base from J, the gap between germline ends came to 10 bases. The CDR3 length is 15 residues. The germline V gene has CDR1 MNHNY and CDR2 SVGAGI (reference sequence). CDR3 sequence: CASSYRGSGTDTQYF. CDR3 DNA sequence: TGTGCCAGCAGTTACAGGGGGTCGGGCACAGATACGCAGTATTTT.

The rearrangement uses TRBV6-4 and TRBJ2-2; D possibly corresponds to TRBD2 (6 bases). V was shortened by 3 bases and J by 6 bases, with 14 bases between the two germline ends. Per the germline V gene, CDR1 is MRHNA and CDR2 is SNTAGT. The CDR3 is 15 amino acids. The CDR3 spells CASSEQPGVSGELFF. DNA of the CDR3: TGTGCCAGCAGTGAGCAACCGGGGGTTTCCGGGGAGCTGTTTTTT.

The rearrangement links TRBV7-9 to TRBJ2-7; 7 bases agree with TRBD1. In germline, CDR1 is SEHNR, CDR2 FQNEAQ (reference sequence). The CDR3 sequence is 12 residues long. J was trimmed by 2 bases and V by 8 bases; bases with no gene match: 3. Here the CDR3 DNA reads TGTGCCAGCGAAACAGGGGCCTACGAGCAGTACTTC. This codes for CASETGAYEQYF.